The rows below give T cell receptor beta chains drawn from one sample of a study of control samples from healthy donors and cancer patients. Measured with immunoSEQ multiplex PCR; TCRdb has only the in-frame clones, and not every one. The data show about 69,000 clones, under 90% seen once. The sample was PBMCs. The receptors were sampled from a man between 60 and 70 years old with lung cancer. CDR3s include the opening cysteine and the closing phenylalanine or tryptophan. A D gene is named only where the DNA matches it firmly. For some rows the clone size is stated as once, few or many, or as a class when expanded; others skip it.

j_call d_call v_call clone_size cdr3_nt cdr3_aa
TRBJ2-1 NA TRBV3-1/TRBV3-2 NA TGTGCCAGCAGCCAAGATTACCGAGGGGTGGTCTACAATGAGCAGTTCTTC CASSQDYRGVVYNEQFF
TRBJ2-1 NA TRBV30 NA TGTGCCTGGAGTGTACGTCTAGCTTCCAATGAGCAGTTCTTC CAWSVRLASNEQFF
TRBJ2-1 NA TRBV11-2 NA TGTGCCAGCAGCTTAGTCAAAGGGAGTGAGCAGTTCTTC CASSLVKGSEQFF
TRBJ2-6 TRBD1 TRBV3-1/TRBV3-2 once TGTGCCAGCAGCCAAGAGGCAGGGGGCGCTGGGGCCAACGTCCTGACTTTC CASSQEAGGAGANVLTF
TRBJ1-6 TRBD1 TRBV6-1 NA TGTGCCAGCAGTGATACGACAGGGGGAAATTCACCCCTCCACTTT CASSDTTGGNSPLHF
TRBJ1-3 NA TRBV10-3 once TGTGCCATCAGGGATGACTTCAGCTCTGGAAACACCATATATTTT CAIRDDFSSGNTIYF
TRBJ1-3 NA TRBV20-1 NA TGCAGTGCTAGTACAGGGACTGGAAACACCATATATTTT CSASTGTGNTIYF
TRBJ1-3 NA TRBV6-5 NA TGTGCCAGCATCAAAAGGGGGGGCTCTGGAAACACCATATATTTT CASIKRGGSGNTIYF
TRBJ2-5 NA TRBV11-3 NA TGTGCCAGCAGCTTAGGAATTGGGGGGCCCCAAGAGACCCAGTACTTC CASSLGIGGPQETQYF
TRBJ1-1 NA TRBV19 NA TGTGCCAGTGGCAGGGGAGAGGTTGAAGCTTTCTTT CASGRGEVEAFF
TRBJ1-1 NA TRBV12-3/TRBV12-4 NA TGTGCCAGCAGACAAAAAATGAACACTGAAGCTTTCTTT CASRQKMNTEAFF
TRBJ1-5 NA TRBV10-1 NA TGCGCCAGCAGTGAAAATGGGTATCAGCCCCAGCATTTT CASSENGYQPQHF
TRBJ2-2 NA TRBV18 NA TGTGCCAGCACGGTGGCTCGGACCGGGGAGCTGTTTTTT CASTVARTGELFF
TRBJ1-5 NA TRBV6-5 once TGTGCCAGCAGAGAGATTAATAGCAATCAGCCCCAGCATTTT CASREINSNQPQHF
TRBJ2-2 NA TRBV5-1 NA TGCGCCAGCAGCTACCTGGAGAACACCGGGGAGCTGTTTTTT CASSYLENTGELFF
TRBJ1-2 NA TRBV6-5 NA TGTGCCAGCAGTTACTCATGGGACCAGGATGGCTACACCTTC CASSYSWDQDGYTF
TRBJ2-5 TRBD2 TRBV2 NA TGTGCCAGCAAAGCGGGGAGGAGTGGGCAAGAGACCCAGTACTTC CASKAGRSGQETQYF
TRBJ2-7 NA TRBV9 NA TGTGCCAGCAGCGCCTCGGCCGGGACTGCCTCCTACGAGCAGTACTTC CASSASAGTASYEQYF
TRBJ1-3 NA TRBV18 NA TGTGCCAGCTCACCCCCAGTTTCTGGAAACACCATATATTTT CASSPPVSGNTIYF
TRBJ2-3 NA TRBV30 NA TGTGCCTGGAGTCTCTCCTGGGATACGCAGTATTTT CAWSLSWDTQYF
TRBJ1-2 NA TRBV18 NA TGTGCCAGCTCACCACGGGCCGCGGGGGCCGACTATGGCTACACCTTC CASSPRAAGADYGYTF
TRBJ1-5 NA TRBV2 NA TGTGCCAGCACTACCCAGACGGATCAGCCCCAGCATTTT CASTTQTDQPQHF
TRBJ2-7 NA TRBV7-8 NA TGTGCCAGCAGCTTAGGGACAGCAAACTACGAGCAGTACTTC CASSLGTANYEQYF
TRBJ2-7 NA TRBV3-1/TRBV3-2 NA TGTGCCAGCAGCCTTGGACATTACGAGCAGTACTTC CASSLGHYEQYF
TRBJ1-1 TRBD1 TRBV19 once TGTGCCAGTAGTACCCGCACCGGGACAGTGAACACTGAAGCTTTCTTT CASSTRTGTVNTEAFF
TRBJ2-6 NA TRBV18 NA TGTGCCAGCCGACCGACTGGGGCCAACGTCCTGACTTTC CASRPTGANVLTF
TRBJ1-2 NA TRBV3-1/TRBV3-2 NA TGTGCCAGCAGCCAAGATCCCCGGAAGACTAACTATGGCTACACCTTC CASSQDPRKTNYGYTF